This T cell receptor beta chain was profiled in a study of PD-1 blockade in classical Hodgkin lymphoma. The time point here: newly diagnosed, previously untreated cHL patient sample. Magnetic depletion of unwanted cells isolated CD4+ T cells from thawed PBMCs. The authors compared against newly diagnosed, untreated classical Hodgkin lymphoma PBMCs. Findings and limits, study-wide: Diminished baseline TCR diversity has been reported in newly diagnosed patients relative to healthy donors. Why repertoires differed is undefined; disease activity or prior therapy possibly contributed.

Data came from immunoSEQ multiplex PCR; TCRdb stores just in-frame clones and leaves some out. This sample has around 30,000 clones, with approximately 90% found just once. This clone was recorded only once. Its matching antigen is unknown. Germline assignment: CDR1 SGHTA and CDR2 FQGNSA. V lost 5 bases, J lost 6 bases, and 8 bases lay in between. The CDR3 extends over 12 amino acids. This sequence joins TRBV7-2 and TRBJ2-1, with D hard to call. The origin of this receptor is a human donor with classical Hodgkin lymphoma. Sequencing used CD4+ T cells from blood. CDR3 in DNA: TGTGCCAGCAGCCTCTGGACCAATGAGCAGTTCTTC. Protein sequence: CASSLWTNEQFF.